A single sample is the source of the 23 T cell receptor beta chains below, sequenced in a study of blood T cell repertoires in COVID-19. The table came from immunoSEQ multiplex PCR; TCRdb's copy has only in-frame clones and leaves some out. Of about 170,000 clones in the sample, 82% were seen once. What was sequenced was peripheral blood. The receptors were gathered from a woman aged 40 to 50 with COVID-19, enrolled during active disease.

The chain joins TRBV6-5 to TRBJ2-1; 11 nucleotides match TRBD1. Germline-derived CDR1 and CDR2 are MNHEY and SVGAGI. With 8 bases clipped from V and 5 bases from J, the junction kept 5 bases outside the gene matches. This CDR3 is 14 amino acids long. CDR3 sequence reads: CASLRDRGNNEQFF. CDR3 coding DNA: TGTGCCAGCCTCCGGGACAGGGGGAACAATGAGCAGTTCTTC.

CDR3 protein: CASSYSKQHAAFRNQPQHF. The CDR3 DNA reads as TGTGCCAGCAGTTACTCGAAACAGCATGCTGCCTTTAGGAATCAGCCCCAGCATTTT. This rearrangement joins TRBV6-2 or TRBV6-3 to TRBJ1-5; the D is unclear. Germline CDR1 reads MNHEY; CDR2 reads SVGEGT. Trimming removed 0 bases at V and 4 bases at J, with 22 bases between. The length of the CDR3 is 19 residues.

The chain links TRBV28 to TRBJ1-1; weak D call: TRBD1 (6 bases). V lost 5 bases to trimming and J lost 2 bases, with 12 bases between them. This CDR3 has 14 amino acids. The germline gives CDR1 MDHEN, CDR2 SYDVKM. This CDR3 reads CASSPGTPNTEAFF. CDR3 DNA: TGTGCCAGCAGTCCCGGGACACCCAACACTGAAGCTTTCTTT.

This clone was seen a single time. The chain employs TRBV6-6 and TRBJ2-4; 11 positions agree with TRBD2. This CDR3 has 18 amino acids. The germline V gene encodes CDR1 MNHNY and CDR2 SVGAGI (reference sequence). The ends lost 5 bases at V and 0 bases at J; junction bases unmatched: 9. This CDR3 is CASSRGGLAVLAKNIQYF. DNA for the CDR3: TGTGCCAGCAGTCGTGGGGGACTAGCGGTTTTAGCCAAAAACATTCAGTACTTC.

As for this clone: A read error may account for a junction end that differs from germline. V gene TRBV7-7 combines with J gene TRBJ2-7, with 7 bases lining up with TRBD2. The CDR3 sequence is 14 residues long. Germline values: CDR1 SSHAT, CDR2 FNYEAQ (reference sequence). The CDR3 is CASSLWEGHNEQYF. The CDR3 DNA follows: TGTGCTAGCAGCTTATGGGAGGGCCACAACGAGCAGTACTTC.

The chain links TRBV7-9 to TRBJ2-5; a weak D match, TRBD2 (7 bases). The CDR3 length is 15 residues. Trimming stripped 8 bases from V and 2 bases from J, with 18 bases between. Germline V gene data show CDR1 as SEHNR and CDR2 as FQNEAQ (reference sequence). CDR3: CASRLRGGQQETQYF. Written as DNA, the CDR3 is TGTGCCAGCCGCCTAAGGGGGGGTCAACAAGAGACCCAGTACTTC.

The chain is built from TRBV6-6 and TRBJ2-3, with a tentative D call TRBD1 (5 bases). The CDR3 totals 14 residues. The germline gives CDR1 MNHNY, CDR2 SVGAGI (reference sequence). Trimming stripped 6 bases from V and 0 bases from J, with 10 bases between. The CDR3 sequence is CASRVTASTDTQYF. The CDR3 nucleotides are TGTGCCAGCAGGGTGACAGCTAGCACAGATACGCAGTATTTT.

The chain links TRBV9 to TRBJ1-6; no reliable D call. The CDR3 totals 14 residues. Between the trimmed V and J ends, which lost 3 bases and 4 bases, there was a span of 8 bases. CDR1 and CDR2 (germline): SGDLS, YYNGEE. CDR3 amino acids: CASSAGMYNSPLHF. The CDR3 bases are TGTGCCAGCAGCGCCGGGATGTATAATTCACCCCTCCACTTT.

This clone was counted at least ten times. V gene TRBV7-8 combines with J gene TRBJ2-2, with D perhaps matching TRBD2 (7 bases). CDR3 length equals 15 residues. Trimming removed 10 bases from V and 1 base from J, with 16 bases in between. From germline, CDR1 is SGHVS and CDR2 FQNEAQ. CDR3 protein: CATLRGGRNTGELFF. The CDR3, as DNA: TGTGCCACCCTGAGGGGGGGCAGGAACACCGGGGAGCTGTTTTTT.

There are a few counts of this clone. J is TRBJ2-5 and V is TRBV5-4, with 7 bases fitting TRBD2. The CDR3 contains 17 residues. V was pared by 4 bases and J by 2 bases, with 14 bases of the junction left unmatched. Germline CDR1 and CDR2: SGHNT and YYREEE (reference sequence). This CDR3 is CASSPPTGGLIQETQYF. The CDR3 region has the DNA TGTGCCAGCAGCCCACCAACGGGGGGACTAATACAAGAGACCCAGTACTTC.

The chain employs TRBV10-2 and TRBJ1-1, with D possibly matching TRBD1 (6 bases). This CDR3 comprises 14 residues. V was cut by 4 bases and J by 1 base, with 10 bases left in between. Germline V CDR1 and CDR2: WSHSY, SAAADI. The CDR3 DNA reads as TGCGCCAGCAGTGCGACAGGTCGGAACACTGAAGCTTTCTTT. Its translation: CASSATGRNTEAFF.

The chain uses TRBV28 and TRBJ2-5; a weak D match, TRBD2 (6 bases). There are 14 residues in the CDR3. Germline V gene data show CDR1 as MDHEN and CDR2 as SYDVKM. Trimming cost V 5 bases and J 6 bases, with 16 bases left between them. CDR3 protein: CASSLPGVLQTQYF. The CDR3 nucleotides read TGTGCCAGCAGTCTACCGGGAGTCTTGCAGACCCAGTACTTC.

CDR3 loop: CASSRQSRETQYF. In DNA, the CDR3 is TGTGCCAGCAGCCGACAGTCCAGAGAGACCCAGTACTTC. The genes are TRBV6-5 and TRBJ2-5; the D gene is possibly TRBD1 (5 bases). V was clipped by 6 bases and J by 4 bases, with 12 bases between them. In germline, CDR1 is MNHEY, CDR2 SVGAGI. The CDR3 runs to 13 residues.

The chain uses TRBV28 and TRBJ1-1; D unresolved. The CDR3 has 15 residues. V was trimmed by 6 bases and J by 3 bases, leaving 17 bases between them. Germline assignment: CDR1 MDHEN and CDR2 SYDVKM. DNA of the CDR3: TGTGCCAGCAGGCCACTCGGGGAGTGGGACACTGAAGCTTTCTTT. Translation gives CASRPLGEWDTEAFF.

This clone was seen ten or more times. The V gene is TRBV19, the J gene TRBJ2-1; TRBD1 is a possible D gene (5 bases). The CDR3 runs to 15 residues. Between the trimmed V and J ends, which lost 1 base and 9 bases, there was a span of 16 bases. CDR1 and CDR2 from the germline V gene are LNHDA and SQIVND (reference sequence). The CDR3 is CASSIAPQGVSEQFF. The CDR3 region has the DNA TGTGCCAGTAGTATAGCCCCTCAGGGTGTTTCTGAGCAGTTCTTC.

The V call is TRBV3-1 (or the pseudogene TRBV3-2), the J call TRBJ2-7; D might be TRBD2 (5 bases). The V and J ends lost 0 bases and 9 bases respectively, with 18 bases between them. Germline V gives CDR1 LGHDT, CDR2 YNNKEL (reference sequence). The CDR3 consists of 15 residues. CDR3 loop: CASSQDWVGSSGQYF. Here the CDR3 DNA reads TGTGCCAGCAGCCAAGATTGGGTTGGGAGTTCGGGGCAGTACTTC.

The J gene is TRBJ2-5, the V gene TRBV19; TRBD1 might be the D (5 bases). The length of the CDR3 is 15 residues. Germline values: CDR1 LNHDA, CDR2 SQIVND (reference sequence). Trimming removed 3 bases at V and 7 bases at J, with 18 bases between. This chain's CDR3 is CASSIDLGRGGTQYF. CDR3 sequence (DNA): TGTGCCAGTAGTATCGACTTGGGGCGAGGTGGGACCCAGTACTTC. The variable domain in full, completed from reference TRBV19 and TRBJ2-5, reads DGGITQSPKYLFRKEGQNVTLSCEQNLNHDAMYWYRQDPGQGLRLIYYSQIVNDFQKGDIAEGYSVSREKKESFPLTVTSAQKNPTAFYLCASSIDLGRGGTQYFGPGTRLLVL.

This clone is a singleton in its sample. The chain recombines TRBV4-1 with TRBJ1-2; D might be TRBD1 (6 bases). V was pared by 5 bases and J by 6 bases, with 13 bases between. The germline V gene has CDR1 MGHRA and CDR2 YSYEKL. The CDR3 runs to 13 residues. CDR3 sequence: CASSFGGFNGYTF. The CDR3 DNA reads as TGCGCCAGCAGCTTTGGGGGCTTTAATGGCTACACCTTC.

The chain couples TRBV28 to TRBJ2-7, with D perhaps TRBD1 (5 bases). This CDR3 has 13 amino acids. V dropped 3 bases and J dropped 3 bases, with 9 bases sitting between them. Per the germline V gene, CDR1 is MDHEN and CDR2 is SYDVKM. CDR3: CASSLFQGYEQYF. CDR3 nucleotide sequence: TGTGCCAGCAGTTTGTTTCAGGGCTACGAGCAGTACTTC. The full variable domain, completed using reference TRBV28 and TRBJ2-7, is DVKVTQSSRYLVKRTGEKVFLECVQDMDHENMFWYRQDPGLGLRLIYFSYDVKMKEKGDIPEGYSVSREKKERFSLILESASTNQTSMYLCASSLFQGYEQYFGPGTRLTVT.

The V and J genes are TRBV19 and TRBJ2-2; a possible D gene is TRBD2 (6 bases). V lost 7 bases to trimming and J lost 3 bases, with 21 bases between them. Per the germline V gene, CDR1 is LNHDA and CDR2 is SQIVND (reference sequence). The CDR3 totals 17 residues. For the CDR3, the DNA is TGTGCCAGTAACCCTCTGGGCCTAGCGCTATACACCGGGGAGCTGTTTTTT. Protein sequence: CASNPLGLALYTGELFF.

CDR3 DNA: TGTGCCAGCAGACGACGGGGTGGGGATCAGCCCCAGCATTTT. Its protein is CASRRRGGDQPQHF. The chain links TRBV11-3 to TRBJ1-5, with D uncertain. This CDR3 region has 14 residues. Trimming took 6 bases from V and 5 from J, leaving 14 bases between them. Germline V lookup: CDR1 SGHNT, CDR2 YENEEA.

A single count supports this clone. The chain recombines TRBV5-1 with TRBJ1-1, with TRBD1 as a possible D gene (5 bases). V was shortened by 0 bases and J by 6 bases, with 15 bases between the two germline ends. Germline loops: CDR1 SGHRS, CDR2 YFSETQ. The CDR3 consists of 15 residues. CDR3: CASSLAGGGRAEAFF. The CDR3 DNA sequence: TGCGCCAGCAGCTTGGCCGGGGGAGGCAGGGCTGAAGCTTTCTTT. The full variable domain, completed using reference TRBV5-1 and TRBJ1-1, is KAGVTQTPRYLIKTRGQQVTLSCSPISGHRSVSWYQQTPGQGLQFLFEYFSETQRNKGNFPGRFSGRQFSNSRSEMNVSTLELGDSALYLCASSLAGGGRAEAFFGQGTRLTVV.

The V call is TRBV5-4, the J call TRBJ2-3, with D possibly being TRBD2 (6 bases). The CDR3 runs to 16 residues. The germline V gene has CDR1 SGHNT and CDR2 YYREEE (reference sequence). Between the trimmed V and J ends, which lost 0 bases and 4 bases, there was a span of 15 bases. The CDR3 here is CASSLEASVVSDTQYF. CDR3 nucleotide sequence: TGTGCCAGCAGCTTGGAAGCTAGCGTGGTGTCAGATACGCAGTATTTT.